This T cell receptor beta chain was captured in a study of OX40 agonist ivuxolimab in advanced cancers. Whole-study findings and limits: At doses 0.1 to 3.0 mg/kg, CD4+ and CD8+ clones expanded. Partial responders dosed at 0.1-3.0 mg/kg displayed clonal expansion ranking among the lowest.

Sequencing used immunoSEQ multiplex PCR; TCRdb keeps in-frame clones, though not all of them. The data contain about 76,000 clones, around four fifths of them singletons. A word on this clone: What it binds is not known.

V lost 4 bases and J lost 4, with 11 bases in between. The CDR3 has 13 residues. The germline V gene has CDR1 SGHDT and CDR2 YYEEEE. The sample here was CD4+ or CD8+ T cells sorted from blood, taken in a trial of the OX40 agonist ivuxolimab. This receptor was obtained from an adult with an advanced solid tumor such as melanoma, head and neck, liver or kidney cancer. The chain uses TRBV5-6 and TRBJ1-2; D is possibly TRBD1 (6 bases). The DNA of the CDR3 is TGTGCCAGCAGCATACTACAGGGCTATGGCTACACCTTC. It yields the protein CASSILQGYGYTF.